The entry below describes one T cell receptor beta chain. Per germline, CDR1 ENHRY and CDR2 SYGVKD. CDR3 size: 13 residues. The V end lost 8 bases, the J end lost 7 bases, and 14 bases lay between the germline ends. Clones were sequenced by immunoSEQ multiplex PCR, and TCRdb holds only the in-frame ones, with some missing. The sample carries hundreds of thousands of clones, 96% recorded once. The data were taken from a study of shared clonotypes between healthy human individuals. The chain joins TRBV10-3 to TRBJ1-4; D remains unclear. Sequenced input: naive CD4+ T cells sorted from blood. Subset described: CD45RA+ positively selected. This TCR was recovered from a woman younger than 45 in good health. CDR3 protein: CAIREDQGEKLFF. CDR3 DNA: TGTGCCATCCGCGAGGACCAAGGTGAAAAACTGTTTTTT.